Below, 19 T cell receptor beta chains from the same sample are listed, as sequenced in a study of blood T cell repertoires in COVID-19. TCRdb's table, derived via immunoSEQ multiplex PCR, lists solely in-frame clones and lacks some. The table shows about 140,000 clones, with more than 75% occurring only once. Sequences were obtained from peripheral blood. These receptors were obtained from a man older than 75 with acute or convalescent COVID-19.

This clone was recorded many times. J is TRBJ1-4 and V is TRBV30; the match to TRBD1 covers 7 bases. V gave up 4 bases and J gave up 5 bases; unmatched junction bases: 7. The germline gives CDR1 GTSNPN, CDR2 SVGIG (reference sequence). The CDR3 has 14 amino acids. CDR3 nucleotides: TGTGCCTGGAACCGGAGACAGGGAAATGAAAAACTGTTTTTT. It is translated as CAWNRRQGNEKLFF. Combining the CDR3 with reference TRBV30 and TRBJ1-4 gives the whole variable domain SQTIHQWPATLVQPVGSPLSLECTVEGTSNPNLYWYRQAAGRGLQLLFYSVGIGQISSEVPQNLSASRPQDRQFILSSKKLLLSDSGFYLCAWNRRQGNEKLFFGSGTQLSVL.

The V call is TRBV6-5, the J call TRBJ1-4; D is unresolved. V gave up 4 bases and J gave up 5 bases, with 14 bases separating them. Germline CDR1 reads MNHEY; CDR2 reads SVGAGI. The CDR3 totals 15 residues. The CDR3 is CASSSGEGVNEKLFF. As DNA, the CDR3 is TGTGCCAGCAGTTCCGGAGAAGGTGTGAATGAAAAACTGTTTTTT.

This clone was observed a single time. This chain connects TRBV6-1 to TRBJ1-2; no clear D gene. The V gene lost 0 bases and the J gene lost 4 bases, with 12 bases spanning the gap. This CDR3 has 15 amino acids. Germline V gene lookup returns CDR1 MNHNS and CDR2 SASEGT. CDR3 sequence (DNA): TGTGCCAGCAGTGAAGCGCCCGATGGGCCCTATGGCTACACCTTC. This encodes CASSEAPDGPYGYTF.

This clone was counted many times. The chain uses TRBV4-3 and TRBJ1-2; 7 nucleotides match TRBD1. The CDR3 length is 15 residues. V was clipped by 4 bases and J by 8 bases; unmatched bases: 13. Germline V gives CDR1 LGHNA, CDR2 YSLEER. CDR3: CASSRLGQSQGGYTF. The CDR3 DNA is TGCGCCAGCAGCCGACTGGGACAGTCCCAAGGAGGCTACACCTTC.

V is TRBV13 and J is TRBJ2-7; 11 nucleotides align to TRBD2. This CDR3 has 12 amino acids. The V and J ends lost 6 bases and 6 bases, in that order; junction bases with no gene match: 1. Germline V gene data show CDR1 as PRHDT and CDR2 as FYEKMQ (reference sequence). DNA of the CDR3: TGTGCCAGCAGGCTAGCGGGGGGCGAGCAGTACTTC. Its translation: CASRLAGGEQYF.

A single count supports this clone. This sequence joins TRBV4-2 and TRBJ1-2, with D perhaps matching TRBD1 (6 bases). Germline CDR1 and CDR2: LGHNA and YNFKEQ. Trimming cost V 0 bases and J 1 base, with 15 bases left between them. There are 17 residues in the CDR3. CDR3 DNA: TGTGCCAGCAGCCAAGAGGGGAGAGGGGGTTTTAACTATGGCTACACCTTC. It translates to CASSQEGRGGFNYGYTF.

This chain links TRBV2 with TRBJ1-1; 9 nucleotides align to TRBD1. Germline loops: CDR1 SNHLY, CDR2 FYNNEI. The length of the CDR3 is 15 residues. The ends lost 4 bases at V and 3 bases at J; junction bases unmatched: 6. The CDR3 DNA follows: TGTGCCAGCAGTGTCGAACAGGGGGCGGACACTGAAGCTTTCTTT. Encoded protein: CASSVEQGADTEAFF.

The CDR3 here is CASSQDIASNPGLAGGPQFF. The DNA of the CDR3 is TGTGCCAGCAGCCAAGACATCGCATCGAATCCGGGACTAGCGGGGGGGCCTCAGTTCTTC. V gene TRBV14 combines with J gene TRBJ2-1, with 16 bases aligning to TRBD2. The CDR3 runs to 20 residues. The germline V gene encodes CDR1 SGHDN and CDR2 FVKESK. Trimming took 0 bases from V and 13 from J; bases not matched to a gene: 18.

This chain links TRBV24-1 with TRBJ2-1, with TRBD1 identical over 7 bases. The CDR3 covers 19 residues. Germline lookup yields CDR1 KGHDR and CDR2 SFDVKD. Losses at the gene ends were 4 bases for V and 1 base for J; bases not matched to a gene: 15. CDR3 in amino acids: CATSERQGSGRQSYNEQFF. The CDR3 nucleotides are TGTGCCACCAGTGAACGACAGGGTTCGGGTAGGCAGTCCTACAATGAGCAGTTCTTC.

This clone was observed a handful of times. V gene TRBV6-5 combines with J gene TRBJ2-7; D perhaps matches TRBD2 (6 bases). V dropped 7 bases and J dropped 5 bases, with 15 bases sitting between them. The CDR3 sequence is 13 residues long. Germline CDR1 is MNHEY and CDR2 is SVGAGI. CDR3 residues: CASKEGADDEQYF. The CDR3 DNA sequence: TGTGCCAGCAAGGAGGGCGCGGACGACGAGCAGTACTTC.

This clone was recorded once. J is TRBJ1-2 and V is TRBV5-4; 9 bases fit TRBD1. Germline values: CDR1 SGHNT, CDR2 YYREEE (reference sequence). V was clipped by 7 bases and J by 8 bases; unmatched bases: 15. The CDR3 runs to 15 residues. CDR3 in DNA: TGTGCCAGCCAAGACCCATCGGGACAGGGATGGGGCTACACCTTC. It is translated as CASQDPSGQGWGYTF.

This clone was picked up one time. The CDR3 is CASSFLVPAGYTF. The CDR3 coding sequence is TGTGCCAGCAGCTTCCTAGTACCCGCGGGCTACACCTTC. This rearrangement joins TRBV5-8 to TRBJ1-2; D not resolved. With 2 bases removed from V and 8 bases from J, the gap between germline ends came to 13 bases. CDR3 size: 13 residues. CDR1 and CDR2 from the germline V gene are SGHTS and YDEGEE. Combining the CDR3 with reference TRBV5-8 and TRBJ1-2 gives the whole variable domain EAGVTQSPTHLIKTRGQQATLRCSPISGHTSVYWYQQALGLGLQFLLWYDEGEERNRGNFPPRFSGRQFPNYSSELNVNALELEDSALYLCASSFLVPAGYTFGSGTRLTVV.

The CDR3 loop reads CASSSLAAAHYNEQFF. CDR3 in DNA: TGTGCCAGCAGTTCTCTCGCAGCGGCCCACTACAATGAGCAGTTCTTC. V gene TRBV6-2 or TRBV6-3 combines with J gene TRBJ2-1, with D possibly matching TRBD2 (5 bases). CDR1 and CDR2 from the germline V gene are MNHEY and SVGEGT. CDR3 length equals 16 residues. Trimming left V 4 bases short and J 3 bases short, with 16 bases between.

V and J are TRBV19 and TRBJ2-2, with 10 nucleotides matching TRBD1. J was trimmed by 4 bases and V by 6 bases; bases with no gene match: 5. The CDR3 is 15 residues long. CDR1 and CDR2 from the germline V gene are LNHDA and SQIVND (reference sequence). DNA of the CDR3: TGTGCCAGTAGCACGGACAGGGGGGCCACCGGGGAGCTGTTTTTT. Its translation: CASSTDRGATGELFF. The full variable domain, completed using reference TRBV19 and TRBJ2-2, is DGGITQSPKYLFRKEGQNVTLSCEQNLNHDAMYWYRQDPGQGLRLIYYSQIVNDFQKGDIAEGYSVSREKKESFPLTVTSAQKNPTAFYLCASSTDRGATGELFFGEGSRLTVL.

This clone was counted a few times. CDR3 amino acids: CASRRVETQYF. The CDR3 DNA is TGTGCCAGCAGGCGTGTAGAGACCCAGTACTTC. The chain carries TRBV7-9 and TRBJ2-5; D unclear. The CDR3 length is 11 residues. Germline CDR1 is SEHNR and CDR2 is FQNEAQ (reference sequence). Trimming took 6 bases from V and 4 from J, leaving 6 bases between them.

The chain carries TRBV7-8 and TRBJ1-5; the D gene is possibly TRBD1 (6 bases). V was trimmed by 5 bases and J by 7 bases, leaving 18 bases between them. In germline, CDR1 is SGHVS, CDR2 FQNEAQ. The CDR3 loop spans 15 amino acids. The CDR3 DNA reads TGTGCCAGCAGCCTTTACCCGACAGGCCTCCAGCCCCAGCATTTT. Protein: CASSLYPTGLQPQHF. Complete variable domain (other parts from reference TRBV7-8 and TRBJ1-5): GAGVSQSPRYKVAKRGQDVALRCDPISGHVSLFWYQQALGQGPEFLTYFQNEAQLDKSGLPSDRFFAERPEGSVSTLKIQRTQQEDSAVYLCASSLYPTGLQPQHFGDGTRLSIL.

This clone was observed a handful of times. The chain carries TRBV29-1 and TRBJ1-2, with TRBD1 matching over 7 bases. Trimming cost V 7 bases and J 8 bases; bases outside gene matches: 10. Germline lookup yields CDR1 SQVTM and CDR2 ANQGSEA. The CDR3 runs 12 residues. This CDR3 reads CSGAITGVGYTF. The DNA of the CDR3 is TGCAGCGGTGCAATTACAGGGGTCGGCTACACCTTC.

This chain links TRBV7-2 with TRBJ1-6; 7 bases agree with TRBD1. The CDR3 has 13 residues. Trimming removed 5 bases from V and 9 bases from J; junction bases left unmatched: 4. The germline V gene encodes CDR1 SGHTA and CDR2 FQGNSA. The CDR3 DNA reads TGTGCCAGCAGCACCGACAGGGTTTCACCCCTCCACTTT. It specifies CASSTDRVSPLHF.

This sequence joins TRBV14 and TRBJ2-1, with 7 bases fitting TRBD2. J lost 7 bases, V lost 4 bases, and 22 bases had no gene match. CDR1 and CDR2 from the germline V gene are SGHDN and FVKESK. This CDR3 has 19 residues. CDR3 sequence: CASSPNIFVPGGARNEQFF. The CDR3 DNA reads TGTGCCAGCAGCCCGAATATATTTGTGCCGGGGGGAGCTAGGAATGAGCAGTTCTTC.